This TCR beta chain comes out of a study of blood T cells in healthy people across ages. A J-beta primer mix and a sample-barcoded 5' primer were used in a second PCR of about 7 to 12 cycles. Each CDR3 protein is one row after TCRdb ran MiXCR on the 5' RACE reads. The data show about 1.8 million distinct CDR3 sequences, about 49% seen once. The TCR originated in a woman between 40 and 50 years old in good health. Sequences were obtained from blood.

The CDR3, as DNA: TGTGCCAGCATTCCCACAGGGGGAGGTGGCTACACCTTC. Its protein is CASIPTGGGGYTF. This rearrangement joins TRBV6-6 to TRBJ1-2, with 8 positions matching TRBD1. Trimming took 7 bases from V and 7 from J; bases not matched to a gene: 8. Germline V gives CDR1 MNHNY, CDR2 SVGAGI (reference sequence). CDR3 length equals 13 residues.